Shown below are 14 T cell receptor beta chains from a single sample sequenced in a study of CD8 T cells in Susac syndrome. Reverse transcription of about 0.45 to 1 ug RNA used random hexamers. TCRdb independently ran MiXCR on the immunoSEQ multiplex PCR reads; one entry per CDR3 protein. The table lists some 260,000 distinct CDR3 sequences, around 95% of them singletons. Sequenced input: CD4+ T cells from PBMCs. These receptors all stem from a human donor with multiple sclerosis.

The chain combines TRBV7-9 with TRBJ1-1; 8 nucleotides align to TRBD1. This CDR3 is built from 17 residues. V shed 5 bases, J shed 4 bases, and the junction held 15 bases outside the gene matches. Germline CDR1 is SEHNR and CDR2 is FQNEAQ (reference sequence). The CDR3 spells CASSAGTTGGRGTEAFF. CDR3 bases: TGTGCCAGCAGCGCCGGGACCACAGGGGGACGGGGCACTGAAGCTTTCTTT.

This chain uses TRBV7-9 with TRBJ1-1; D unclear. From germline, CDR1 is SEHNR and CDR2 FQNEAQ (reference sequence). The CDR3 has 13 residues. V lost 5 bases, J lost 0 bases, and 7 bases lay in between. The CDR3 loop is CASSRDMNTEAFF. In nucleotides, the CDR3 is TGTGCCAGCAGCAGAGATATGAACACTGAAGCTTTCTTT.

J is TRBJ2-3 and V is TRBV12-3 or TRBV12-4; the D is unclear. V was trimmed by 6 bases and J by 3 bases, leaving 10 bases between them. The CDR3 extends over 13 amino acids. This CDR3 is CASRPVPTDTQYF. The CDR3 region has the DNA TGTGCCAGCAGGCCGGTCCCAACAGATACGCAGTATTTT.

This sequence joins TRBV9 and TRBJ1-3; D possibly corresponds to TRBD1 (6 bases). The CDR3 has 17 amino acids. V lost 1 base and J 0 bases, leaving 14 bases between the germline ends. Germline V gene sequence: CDR1 SGDLS, CDR2 YYNGEE. This CDR3 is CASSVFDRTRSGNTIYF. In DNA, the CDR3 is TGTGCCAGCAGCGTATTTGACAGGACGCGCTCTGGAAACACCATATATTTT.

The J gene is TRBJ2-4, the V gene TRBV28, with D maybe TRBD1 (6 bases). The germline V gene has CDR1 MDHEN and CDR2 SYDVKM. This CDR3 comprises 14 residues. Trimming left V 5 bases short and J 1 base short, with 9 bases between. The CDR3 sequence is CASSEGGAKNIQYF. CDR3 nucleotides: TGTGCCAGCAGTGAAGGGGGTGCCAAAAACATTCAGTACTTC.

The rearrangement joins TRBV7-2 to TRBJ2-7; D unclear. The CDR3 totals 14 residues. The ends were cut back, 0 bases at V and 2 bases at J, with 8 bases in the middle. Germline V gene sequence: CDR1 SGHTA, CDR2 FQGNSA. The CDR3 DNA sequence: TGTGCCAGCAGCTTAGCTCCAGGTACCTACGAGCAGTACTTC. This sequence encodes CASSLAPGTYEQYF.

This chain joins TRBV30 and TRBJ1-6; 8 nucleotides line up with TRBD1. J was trimmed by 10 bases and V by 4 bases; bases with no gene match: 12. The CDR3 has 15 amino acids. CDR1 is GTSNPN and CDR2 is SVGIG in the germline V gene (reference sequence). The CDR3 here is CAWISPPGQGSPLHF. CDR3 coding DNA: TGTGCCTGGATCAGCCCCCCAGGACAGGGATCACCCCTCCACTTT.

The V call is TRBV6-5, the J call TRBJ1-3; maybe TRBD1 (6 bases). CDR1 and CDR2 (germline): MNHEY, SVGAGI. The V and J ends lost 6 bases and 0 bases respectively, with 12 bases between them. This CDR3 is built from 15 residues. The CDR3 loop is CASRPTGSSGNTIYF. For the CDR3, the DNA is TGTGCCAGCAGACCAACAGGGAGCTCTGGAAACACCATATATTTT.

The chain carries TRBV23-1 and TRBJ1-2, with 7 nucleotides matching TRBD1. TRBV23-1 counts as an open reading frame of uncertain function. This CDR3 has 16 residues. J lost 6 bases, V lost 0 bases, and 10 bases had no gene match. CDR3 sequence: CASSQSPTGRYHGYTF. CDR3 coding DNA: TGCGCCAGCAGTCAATCTCCGACAGGGCGCTATCATGGCTACACCTTC.

The CDR3 region is CASSILVGSGELFF. CDR3 nucleotides: TGTGCCAGTAGTATTCTAGTTGGATCGGGGGAGCTGTTTTTT. J is TRBJ2-2 and V is TRBV19; D not resolved. CDR1 LNHDA and CDR2 SQIVND come from the germline V gene (reference sequence). This CDR3 spans 14 amino acids. With 3 bases removed from V and 8 bases from J, the gap between germline ends came to 13 bases.

This clonotype was recorded once. The chain couples TRBV7-8 to TRBJ2-3, with a possible D match to TRBD2 (5 bases). Germline assignment: CDR1 SGHVS and CDR2 FQNEAQ. CDR3 length: 15 amino acids. Trimming removed 0 bases from V and 2 bases from J, with 9 bases in between. In DNA form, the CDR3 reads TGTGCCAGCAGCTTAGCACTAGGTGACACAGATACGCAGTATTTT. It encodes CASSLALGDTDTQYF.

The V and J genes are TRBV3-1 and TRBJ1-4; D unresolved. Trimming pared 1 base from V and 8 bases from J, leaving 17 bases between. CDR1 is LGHDT and CDR2 is YNNKEL in the germline V gene (reference sequence). CDR3 length: 16 residues. The CDR3 sequence is CASSQVRAAAREKLFF. CDR3 DNA sequence: TGTGCCAGCAGCCAAGTGCGGGCGGCTGCGAGAGAAAAACTGTTTTTT.

With respect to this clonotype: Mismatch with germline at one junction end may stem from a read error. V and J are TRBV5-1 and TRBJ1-1; TRBD1 matches at 7 bases. There are 17 residues in the CDR3. CDR1 SGHRS and CDR2 YFSETQ come from the germline V gene. The CDR3 DNA sequence: TGCGCCAGCAGCCCCCGGGACAGTGCAACCCCGAACACTGAAGCTCTCTTT. Residues: CASSPRDSATPNTEALF.

This clonotype was counted a few times. This rearrangement joins TRBV2 to TRBJ2-2; no reliable D call. Germline V gives CDR1 SNHLY, CDR2 FYNNEI. This CDR3 spans 11 amino acids. Trimming stripped 2 bases from V and 5 bases from J, with 0 bases between. CDR3 coding DNA: TGTGCCAGCAGTGAAACCGGGGAGCTGTTTTTT. Translation: CASSETGELFF.